This T cell receptor beta chain emerged from a study of blood T cells in healthy people across ages. General observations from the study: In long-lived donors, naive CD4+ cell counts and diversity exceeded those of aged donors.

Alongside a J-beta primer mix, a sample-barcoded 5' primer served in a second PCR lasting about 7 to 11 cycles. Using its own MiXCR run on the 5' RACE reads, TCRdb lists one record per CDR3 protein. In the table there are some 640,000 distinct CDR3 sequences, 25% to 30% of which are singletons. This clonotype was counted many times. Its antigen is unknown. Trimming removed 6 bases at V and 0 bases at J, with 13 bases between. Germline assignment: CDR1 SQVTM and CDR2 ANQGSEA. The CDR3 has 14 amino acids. Sequenced material: blood. The chain employs TRBV29-1 and TRBJ2-3; D possibly matches TRBD1 or TRBD2 (5 bases each). This TCR was recovered from a woman older than 75 in good health. CDR3: CSVGDGYSTDTQYF. The DNA for the CDR3 is TGCAGCGTCGGGGACGGCTATAGCACAGATACGCAGTATTTT.